This TCR beta chain originates from a study of T cell responses to AZD1222 COVID-19 vaccine. The assay was immunoSEQ multiplex PCR, and TCRdb's table has in-frame clones only and misses some. The data contain 95,000 to 100,000 clones, 86% of them singletons. The CDR3 spans 16 residues. Trimming pared 4 bases from V and 4 bases from J, leaving 19 bases between. CDR1 and CDR2 (germline): MDHEN, SYDVKM. The sample in question was peripheral blood, obtained on day 0 of AZD1222 vaccination. This TCR came from an adult in good health. The V call is TRBV28, the J call TRBJ1-1, with a weak D call TRBD1 (6 bases). The CDR3 sequence is CASSSPFGGKGTEAFF. In DNA form, the CDR3 reads TGTGCCAGCAGTTCTCCCTTCGGGGGCAAGGGCACTGAAGCTTTCTTT.